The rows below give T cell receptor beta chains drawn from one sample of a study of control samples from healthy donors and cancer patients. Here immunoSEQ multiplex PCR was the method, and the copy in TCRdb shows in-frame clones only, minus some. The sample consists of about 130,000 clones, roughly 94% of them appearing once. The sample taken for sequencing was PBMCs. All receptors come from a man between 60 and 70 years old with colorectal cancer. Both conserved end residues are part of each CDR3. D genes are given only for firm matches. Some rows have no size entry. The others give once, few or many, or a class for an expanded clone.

CDR3nt: TGTGCCAGCAGCTTGGGTTGGGACCGGTATATACACCAGCCCCAGCATTTT
CDR3aa: CASSLGWDRYIHQPQHF
v_gene: TRBV7-9
j_gene: TRBJ1-5
d_gene: NA
abundance: NA

CDR3nt: TGCAGCGTTTCTGGTACTGCGGTCGGGACGGGAAAGGGCTACGAGCAGTACTTC
CDR3aa: CSVSGTAVGTGKGYEQYF
v_gene: TRBV29-1
j_gene: TRBJ2-7
d_gene: NA
abundance: NA

CDR3nt: TGTGCCAGTAGGGAGCAGGGTCTAAAAAAACTGTTTTTT
CDR3aa: CASREQGLKKLFF
v_gene: TRBV19
j_gene: TRBJ1-4
d_gene: NA
abundance: NA

CDR3nt: TGTGCCTGGAAGCGGGGGGCGGAATCGGAAAAACTGTTTTTT
CDR3aa: CAWKRGAESEKLFF
v_gene: TRBV30
j_gene: TRBJ1-4
d_gene: NA
abundance: NA

CDR3nt: TGTGCCAGCAGTTTATTAGGTAGCGGGGGGACGACCTCCTACGAGCAGTACTTC
CDR3aa: CASSLLGSGGTTSYEQYF
v_gene: TRBV28
j_gene: TRBJ2-7
d_gene: TRBD2
abundance: few

CDR3nt: TGTGCCAGCAGTGTTTCCCCAGGATCTGTGGAGGCTGAAGCTTTCTTT
CDR3aa: CASSVSPGSVEAEAFF
v_gene: TRBV2
j_gene: TRBJ1-1
d_gene: NA
abundance: NA

CDR3nt: TGTGCCATCAGTGAGCGGGGTTCCACAGATACGCAGTATTTT
CDR3aa: CAISERGSTDTQYF
v_gene: TRBV10-3
j_gene: TRBJ2-3
d_gene: NA
abundance: NA

CDR3nt: TGCGCCAGCAGTACAGGGACCACTGAAGCTTTCTTT
CDR3aa: CASSTGTTEAFF
v_gene: TRBV10-2
j_gene: TRBJ1-1
d_gene: NA
abundance: NA

CDR3nt: TGTGCCAGCAAGCCCCAGGGAGGGACCACCGGGGAGCTGTTTTTT
CDR3aa: CASKPQGGTTGELFF
v_gene: TRBV19
j_gene: TRBJ2-2
d_gene: TRBD2
abundance: NA

CDR3nt: TGTGCCTGGAGTGTAGGAGACGGTACCTACGAGCAGTACTTC
CDR3aa: CAWSVGDGTYEQYF
v_gene: TRBV30
j_gene: TRBJ2-7
d_gene: NA
abundance: NA

CDR3nt: TGTGCCAGCAGCACAGACTTCACCCATTCACCCCTCCACTTT
CDR3aa: CASSTDFTHSPLHF
v_gene: TRBV7-9
j_gene: TRBJ1-6
d_gene: NA
abundance: NA

CDR3nt: TGTGCCAGCACCCCGCGTGGCCCGGGGGCTGGGGGGACCCAGTACTTC
CDR3aa: CASTPRGPGAGGTQYF
v_gene: TRBV27
j_gene: TRBJ2-5
d_gene: NA
abundance: NA

CDR3nt: TGCGCCAGCAGCTTCCAGACAGGGGCCACAGATACGCAGTATTTT
CDR3aa: CASSFQTGATDTQYF
v_gene: TRBV5-1
j_gene: TRBJ2-3
d_gene: TRBD1
abundance: NA

CDR3nt: TGTGCCAGCAGCCGCAGGGGAGGGGGTGAAAAACTGTTTTTT
CDR3aa: CASSRRGGGEKLFF
v_gene: TRBV5-4
j_gene: TRBJ1-4
d_gene: NA
abundance: NA

CDR3nt: TGCGCCAGCAGCCCCCCCGGACAGGTGGGCACAGATACGCAGTATTTT
CDR3aa: CASSPPGQVGTDTQYF
v_gene: TRBV5-1
j_gene: TRBJ2-3
d_gene: TRBD1
abundance: NA

CDR3nt: TGTGCCAGCACCCGGAAGGGTAGCTCCTACAATGAGCAGTTCTTC
CDR3aa: CASTRKGSSYNEQFF
v_gene: TRBV5-4
j_gene: TRBJ2-1
d_gene: NA
abundance: NA

CDR3nt: TGTGCCAGTAGTATAGAGGTAACTAGCGGGGGGCCGCTTAACCAAGAGACCCAGTACTTC
CDR3aa: CASSIEVTSGGPLNQETQYF
v_gene: TRBV19
j_gene: TRBJ2-5
d_gene: TRBD2
abundance: NA

CDR3nt: TGTGCCAGCAGCCCACTCACGAGCAATGAGCAGTTCTTC
CDR3aa: CASSPLTSNEQFF
v_gene: TRBV4-2
j_gene: TRBJ2-1
d_gene: NA
abundance: NA

CDR3nt: TGTGCCAGCAGCTGGGCCAGGGTGGGGGATGAGCAGTTCTTC
CDR3aa: CASSWARVGDEQFF
v_gene: TRBV7-2
j_gene: TRBJ2-1
d_gene: NA
abundance: NA

CDR3nt: TGTGCCAGCAGCTTAATCCCCGGGGAGCTGTTTTTT
CDR3aa: CASSLIPGELFF
v_gene: TRBV7-9
j_gene: TRBJ2-2
d_gene: NA
abundance: NA

CDR3nt: TGTGCCTGGAGCGTCCAACCTTCCAATGAGCAGTTCTTC
CDR3aa: CAWSVQPSNEQFF
v_gene: TRBV30
j_gene: TRBJ2-1
d_gene: NA
abundance: once

CDR3nt: TGTGCCACAACTCCGGGACAGGATCAGCCCCAGCATTTT
CDR3aa: CATTPGQDQPQHF
v_gene: TRBV10-3
j_gene: TRBJ1-5
d_gene: TRBD1
abundance: NA